One and the same sample provided the 15 T cell receptor beta chains below, sequenced in a study of T cell responses to AZD1222 COVID-19 vaccine. The protocol was immunoSEQ multiplex PCR, while the TCRdb copy is restricted to in-frame clones and leaves out a portion. This table holds over 100,000 clones, 80% to 85% found once. Specimen: peripheral blood, collected on day 0 of AZD1222 vaccination. The receptors derive from an adult in good health.

This chain uses TRBV7-3 with TRBJ2-6; D remains unclear. V was trimmed by 3 bases and J by 1 base, leaving 4 bases between them. The CDR3 totals 14 residues. Germline V gives CDR1 SGHTA, CDR2 FQGTGA. The CDR3 protein is CASSFKSGANVLTF. The DNA for the CDR3 is TGTGCCAGCAGCTTTAAGTCTGGGGCCAACGTCCTGACTTTC.

This clone was recorded a few times. The J gene is TRBJ2-1, the V gene TRBV7-8; 10 nucleotides align to TRBD2. The CDR3 runs 16 residues. The germline V gene has CDR1 SGHVS and CDR2 FQNEAQ. With V trimmed by 1 base and J by 4 bases, 4 bases remained unmatched. CDR3 bases: TGTGCCAGCAGCTTAGATCGGACTAGCGGATACAATGAGCAGTTCTTC. Its protein is CASSLDRTSGYNEQFF.

The J gene is TRBJ1-2, the V gene TRBV3-1 (or the pseudogene TRBV3-2), with D hard to call. CDR1 LGHDT and CDR2 YNNKEL come from the germline V gene (reference sequence). This CDR3 comprises 14 residues. V lost 0 bases and J 1 base, leaving 6 bases between the germline ends. CDR3 in DNA: TGTGCCAGCAGCCAAGAAATGGGTAACTATGGCTACACCTTC. Its translation is CASSQEMGNYGYTF.

This clone appeared a few times. The chain employs TRBV6-5 and TRBJ1-2, with D perhaps matching TRBD1 (5 bases). CDR3 length: 13 residues. V lost 0 bases and J 8 bases, leaving 10 bases between the germline ends. CDR1 and CDR2 (germline): MNHEY, SVGAGI. In nucleotides, the CDR3 is TGTGCCAGCAGTTACTCAGGGGCGGAGGGCTACACCTTC. Protein: CASSYSGAEGYTF.

The chain couples TRBV18 to TRBJ2-1, with D perhaps assigned TRBD1 or TRBD2 (6 bases each). CDR1 KGHSH and CDR2 LQKENI come from the germline V gene. CDR3 length: 15 amino acids. Trimming removed 3 bases from V and 8 bases from J, with 17 bases in between. CDR3 in amino acids: CASSPPLGGRDEQFF. CDR3 DNA sequence: TGTGCCAGCTCACCTCCCTTAGGGGGGCGGGATGAGCAGTTCTTC.

The chain carries TRBV7-6 and TRBJ1-2; 9 positions match TRBD1. CDR1 and CDR2 (germline): SGHVS, FNYEAQ. This CDR3 spans 15 amino acids. Unmatched junction bases numbered 9, after V lost 4 bases and J lost 6 bases. The CDR3 DNA follows: TGTGCCAGCAGCTCCCGCCGGGACAGGGTTGATGGCTACACCTTC. It codes for CASSSRRDRVDGYTF.

This clone was counted a single time. V is TRBV6-1 and J is TRBJ1-4; no clear D. The CDR3 has 14 residues. V dropped 2 bases and J dropped 6 bases, with 10 bases sitting between them. Germline values: CDR1 MNHNS, CDR2 SASEGT. The CDR3, as DNA: TGTGCCAGCAGTGAACGGTACGACTATGAAAAACTGTTTTTT. This gives the protein CASSERYDYEKLFF.

This clone was counted only a few times. This chain uses TRBV21-1 with TRBJ1-1; TRBD1 was called by the table and not checked on the DNA. TRBV21-1 is described as a pseudogene. This CDR3 contains 14 residues. CDR3 coding DNA: TGTGCCAGCAGCAAATGGACAGGGCGCACTGAAGCTTTCTTT. It encodes CASSKWTGRTEAFF.

The gene calls are TRBV7-2 and TRBJ1-2; weak D call: TRBD1 (5 bases). Trimming took 2 bases from V and 0 from J, leaving 16 bases between them. The germline V gene encodes CDR1 SGHTA and CDR2 FQGNSA. This CDR3 spans 17 amino acids. The CDR3: CASSLWGGPTPNYGYTF. The CDR3 DNA is TGTGCCAGCAGCTTATGGGGCGGACCAACACCTAACTATGGCTACACCTTC.

The chain combines TRBV29-1 with TRBJ2-3; 7 bases line up with TRBD1. The CDR3 extends over 15 amino acids. Germline trimming cut 4 bases from V and 0 bases from J; bases unmatched to any gene: 7. Germline V lookup: CDR1 SQVTM, CDR2 ANQGSEA. The CDR3 spells CSVGRTGTSTDTQYF. Written as DNA, the CDR3 is TGCAGCGTTGGTAGGACAGGTACTAGCACAGATACGCAGTATTTT.

This clone was observed a handful of times. The chain combines TRBV28 with TRBJ1-1, with D perhaps TRBD1 (5 bases). Germline loops: CDR1 MDHEN, CDR2 SYDVKM. Trimming removed 7 bases at V and 1 base at J, with 19 bases between. The CDR3 runs 16 residues. For the CDR3, the DNA is TGTGCCAGCACCCCGTCCCGGGGCTGGACGAACACTGAAGCTTTCTTT. It codes for CASTPSRGWTNTEAFF.

The chain is built from TRBV28 and TRBJ1-2, with a possible D match to TRBD1 (6 bases). The V end lost 7 bases, the J end lost 5 bases, and 20 bases lay between the germline ends. This CDR3 is 15 amino acids long. Looked up from germline, CDR1 is MDHEN and CDR2 is SYDVKM. CDR3 sequence: CASTTDGGAGYGYTF. In nucleotides, the CDR3 is TGTGCCAGCACTACTGACGGGGGGGCCGGGTATGGCTACACCTTC.

The rearrangement uses TRBV7-6 and TRBJ2-2; no reliable D call. The CDR3 contains 16 residues. Germline-derived CDR1 and CDR2 are SGHVS and FNYEAQ. V was pared by 2 bases and J by 1 base, with 11 bases between. CDR3: CASSLYDRWNTGELFF. In DNA form, the CDR3 reads TGTGCCAGCAGCTTATACGACCGGTGGAACACCGGGGAGCTGTTTTTT.

The chain is built from TRBV12-3 or TRBV12-4 and TRBJ1-5; D remains unclear. Trimming removed 0 bases at V and 16 bases at J, with 13 bases between. This CDR3 is built from 12 residues. In DNA form, the CDR3 reads TGTGCCAGCAGTTTAGCGCGCGGGTCCCCCCATTTT. This sequence encodes CASSLARGSPHF.

The V and J genes are TRBV18 and TRBJ2-1, with D hard to call. CDR3 length equals 13 residues. CDR1 is KGHSH, CDR2 LQKENI, per germline. V lost 6 bases and J 6 bases, leaving 12 bases between the germline ends. In DNA form, the CDR3 reads TGTGCCAGCTCGTCAAGGAGCAGCAATGAGCAGTTCTTC. Its protein product is CASSSRSSNEQFF.